Below are 18 T cell receptor beta chains sequenced from a single sample in a study of shared clonotypes between healthy human individuals. The data were produced by immunoSEQ multiplex PCR, yet TCRdb's version contains in-frame clones alone and is incomplete. The sample yields about 2,500,000 clones, approximately 94% seen once. Material: naive CD4+ T cells sorted from blood. The subset is: CD45RA+ positively selected. The receptor set was obtained from a man between 18 and 35 years old in good health.

This clone was found once. J is TRBJ1-2 and V is TRBV12-5, with a tentative D call TRBD1 (6 bases). The CDR3 has 15 residues. The germline V gene encodes CDR1 LGHNT and CDR2 FRNRAP. V lost 7 bases to trimming and J lost 3 bases, with 18 bases between them. The CDR3: CASVRTELTHYGYTF. The CDR3 bases are TGTGCTAGTGTCCGGACAGAACTTACTCACTATGGCTACACCTTC. Based on the CDR3 plus reference TRBV12-5 and TRBJ1-2, the full variable domain is DARVTQTPRHKVTEMGQEVTMRCQPILGHNTVFWYRQTMMQGLELLAYFRNRAPLDDSGMPKDRFSAEMPDATLATLKIQPSEPRDSAVYFCASVRTELTHYGYTFGSGTRLTVV.

This clone occurred once. The genes are TRBV6-1 and TRBJ2-7; D is perhaps TRBD1 (6 bases). The germline V and J ends were trimmed by 6 bases and 2 bases, with 8 bases remaining between them. Germline CDR1 reads MNHNS; CDR2 reads SASEGT. The CDR3 runs 12 residues. In nucleotides, the CDR3 is TGTGCCAGCAGCCGACAGGCCTACGAGCAGTACTTC. This codes for CASSRQAYEQYF.

This chain connects TRBV5-1 to TRBJ2-5; D is uncertain. Germline CDR1 and CDR2: SGHRS and YFSETQ. Trimming took off 5 bases at V and 5 bases at J, with 10 bases between the two ends. This CDR3 is 12 amino acids long. CDR3 residues: CASRRWAETQYF. CDR3 bases: TGCGCCAGCAGGCGGTGGGCTGAGACCCAGTACTTC.

DNA for the CDR3: TGTGCCAGTGTACCGGTCCACAACGAGCAGTACTTC. It encodes CASVPVHNEQYF. The chain joins TRBV5-8 to TRBJ2-7, with D hard to call. Trimming removed 8 bases at V and 5 bases at J, with 14 bases between. From germline, CDR1 is SGHTS and CDR2 YDEGEE. CDR3 length equals 12 residues.

V usage is TRBV5-5 and J usage is TRBJ2-7; D not certain. CDR1 and CDR2 (germline): SGHKS, YYEKEE (reference sequence). The CDR3 totals 12 residues. V was trimmed by 1 base and J by 4 bases, leaving 6 bases between them. The CDR3 DNA reads TGTGCCAGCAGCTTGACTCTTTACGAGCAGTACTTC. Its translation is CASSLTLYEQYF.

V is TRBV29-1 and J is TRBJ2-7; D is unresolved. This CDR3 spans 13 amino acids. V gave up 0 bases and J gave up 3 bases, with 9 bases separating them. In germline, CDR1 is SQVTM, CDR2 ANQGSEA. CDR3 loop: CSVEDWPDYEQYF. The CDR3, as DNA: TGCAGCGTTGAAGATTGGCCTGACTACGAGCAGTACTTC.

The chain has TRBV7-6 and TRBJ1-4, with D perhaps TRBD1 (5 bases). The CDR3 extends over 16 amino acids. Between the trimmed V and J ends, which lost 1 base and 4 bases, there was a span of 13 bases. Germline CDR1 and CDR2: SGHVS and FNYEAQ. CDR3 DNA: TGTGCCAGCAGCTTAGTTCCGCAGGGACTTAATGAAAAACTGTTTTTT. Translating it yields CASSLVPQGLNEKLFF.

Regarding this clone: The same CDR3 can be traced to other DNA sequences in this sample. The V and J genes are TRBV18 and TRBJ2-7; D possibly corresponds to TRBD2 (6 bases). Trimming cost V 6 bases and J 1 base, with 13 bases left between them. CDR3 length: 14 residues. Germline V gene sequence: CDR1 KGHSH, CDR2 LQKENI. As DNA, the CDR3 is TGTGCCAGCTCGGAAGGGACTGCTTCCTACGAGCAGTACTTC. It codes for CASSEGTASYEQYF.

This clone was recorded once. This rearrangement joins TRBV19 to TRBJ1-1; D is unresolved. The CDR3 covers 13 residues. V was pared by 1 base and J by 5 bases, with 8 bases between. Germline V lookup: CDR1 LNHDA, CDR2 SQIVND (reference sequence). The CDR3 coding sequence is TGTGCCAGTAGTATAGCAGCAGGAACTGAAGCTTTCTTT. This encodes CASSIAAGTEAFF.

The genes are TRBV20-1 and TRBJ2-7; no clear D. The CDR3 spans 10 residues. Germline loops: CDR1 DFQATT, CDR2 SNEGSKA (reference sequence). V was pared by 0 bases and J by 9 bases, with 6 bases between. The CDR3 bases are TGCAGTGCTAGAGATACAAGGCAGTACTTC. This sequence encodes CSARDTRQYF.

The chain is built from TRBV7-9 and TRBJ2-1; D is unresolved. Trimming removed 1 base from V and 5 bases from J, with 12 bases in between. Per the germline V gene, CDR1 is SEHNR and CDR2 is FQNEAQ (reference sequence). The length of the CDR3 is 15 residues. In DNA, the CDR3 is TGTGCCAGCAGCTTAGGGTTTTTGACGAACAATGAGCAGTTCTTC. As protein: CASSLGFLTNNEQFF.

This chain joins TRBV2 and TRBJ2-7; D unresolved. This CDR3 has 11 residues. Trimming shortened V by 11 bases and J by 4 bases, and 12 bases separated the two germline ends. CDR1 and CDR2 (germline): SNHLY, FYNNEI. CDR3 protein: CASKAEYEQYF. DNA of the CDR3: TGTGCCTCCAAGGCGGAGTACGAGCAGTACTTC.

The V and J genes are TRBV2 and TRBJ2-3; TRBD2 agrees at 11 bases. Unmatched junction bases numbered 10, after V lost 6 bases and J lost 2 bases. The CDR3 loop spans 17 amino acids. Per the germline V gene, CDR1 is SNHLY and CDR2 is FYNNEI. CDR3 nucleotides: TGTGCCAGCAGACTCCGAGGGGGACTAGCGGACACAGATACGCAGTATTTT. It encodes CASRLRGGLADTDTQYF. Complete variable domain (other parts from reference TRBV2 and TRBJ2-3): EPEVTQTPSHQVTQMGQEVILRCVPISNHLYFYWYRQILGQKVEFLVSFYNNEISEKSEIFDDQFSVERPDGSNFTLKIRSTKLEDSAMYFCASRLRGGLADTDTQYFGPGTRLTVL.

The chain is built from TRBV5-1 and TRBJ2-7; D remains ambiguous. V lost 4 bases and J lost 0, with 8 bases in between. CDR1 is SGHRS and CDR2 is YFSETQ in the germline V gene. The CDR3 is made up of 13 amino acids. Here the CDR3 DNA reads TGCGCCAGCAGCCAGGCGAGCTCCTACGAGCAGTACTTC. It translates to CASSQASSYEQYF. Combining the CDR3 with reference TRBV5-1 and TRBJ2-7 gives the whole variable domain KAGVTQTPRYLIKTRGQQVTLSCSPISGHRSVSWYQQTPGQGLQFLFEYFSETQRNKGNFPGRFSGRQFSNSRSEMNVSTLELGDSALYLCASSQASSYEQYFGPGTRLTVT.

The rearrangement uses TRBV6-1 and TRBJ2-7; 7 bases match TRBD1. There are 15 residues in the CDR3. V lost 2 bases, J lost 4 bases, and 8 bases stayed unmatched. CDR1 and CDR2 (germline): MNHNS, SASEGT. CDR3 DNA: TGTGCCAGCAGTGAACCGGGACAGCCCCTATACGAGCAGTACTTC. Protein product: CASSEPGQPLYEQYF.

The rearrangement links TRBV9 to TRBJ2-5; D remains ambiguous. Germline lookup yields CDR1 SGDLS and CDR2 YYNGEE. The V end was cut by 0 bases, the J end by 1 base, with 13 bases between. CDR3 length equals 16 residues. This chain's CDR3 is CASSVATRAGQETQYF. CDR3 nucleotides: TGTGCCAGCAGCGTAGCAACCCGGGCAGGCCAAGAGACCCAGTACTTC.

This clone was recorded a few times. The V call is TRBV30, the J call TRBJ1-5; D gene uncertain. V was shortened by 3 bases and J by 9 bases, with 18 bases between the two germline ends. In germline, CDR1 is GTSNPN, CDR2 SVGIG (reference sequence). The CDR3 consists of 14 residues. The CDR3 is CAWSGPGRPRPQHF. DNA for the CDR3: TGTGCCTGGAGCGGTCCGGGGAGGCCCCGGCCCCAGCATTTT.

As to this clone: The junction departs from the called germline gene at one end, perhaps through a read error. The chain uses TRBV18 and TRBJ1-5, with unresolved D. Germline lookup yields CDR1 KGHSH and CDR2 LQKENI. The CDR3 has 13 amino acids. CDR3 loop: CAGSPAGGQPQHF. The DNA of the CDR3 is TGTGCCGGCTCACCAGCTGGCGGCCAGCCCCAGCATTTT. Based on the CDR3 plus reference TRBV18 and TRBJ1-5, the full variable domain is NAGVMQNPRHLVRRRGQEARLRCSPMKGHSHVYWYRQLPEEGLKFMVYLQKENIIDESGMPKERFSAEFPKEGPSILRIQQVVRGDSAAYFCAGSPAGGQPQHFGDGTRLSIL.